These 8 T cell receptor beta chains were sequenced from one sample in a study of T cell responses to AZD1222 COVID-19 vaccine. Data came from immunoSEQ multiplex PCR; TCRdb stores just in-frame clones and leaves some out. Of 140,000 to 150,000 clones listed, 70% to 90% are singletons. The sequences come from peripheral blood, collected on day 0 of AZD1222 vaccination. Source of these receptors: an adult in good health.

This clone is a singleton in its sample. The chain uses TRBV11-2 and TRBJ2-7; TRBD1 matches 9 bases. The CDR3 length is 15 residues. The J segment lost 1 base and the V segment lost 5 bases, leaving 6 bases of the junction unmatched. The germline V gene has CDR1 SGHAT and CDR2 FQNNGV. The CDR3, as DNA: TGTGCCAGCAGCAAACAGGGGGCAAAATCCTACGAGCAGTACTTC. It is translated as CASSKQGAKSYEQYF. The whole variable domain, filled in from reference TRBV11-2 and TRBJ2-7, reads EAGVAQSPRYKIIEKRQSVAFWCNPISGHATLYWYQQILGQGPKLLIQFQNNGVVDDSQLPKDRFSAERLKGVDSTLKIQPAKLEDSAVYLCASSKQGAKSYEQYFGPGTRLTVT.

The V and J genes are TRBV5-6 and TRBJ1-6; TRBD1 might be the D (5 bases). Germline CDR1 is SGHDT and CDR2 is YYEEEE. The CDR3 loop spans 14 amino acids. Trimming cost V 0 bases and J 9 bases, with 10 bases left between them. The CDR3 sequence: CASSLARGSSPLHF. The CDR3 region has the DNA TGTGCCAGCAGCTTGGCGAGGGGAAGTTCACCCCTCCACTTT. Variable domain in full (rest from reference TRBV5-6 and TRBJ1-6): DAGVTQSPTHLIKTRGQQVTLRCSPKSGHDTVSWYQQALGQGPQFIFQYYEEEERQRGNFPDRFSGHQFPNYSSELNVNALLLGDSALYLCASSLARGSSPLHFGNGTRLTVT.

The V call is TRBV11-1, the J call TRBJ2-7, with TRBD1 as a possible D gene (5 bases). The ends were cut back, 6 bases at V and 1 base at J, with 13 bases in the middle. The CDR3 is 14 residues long. CDR1 and CDR2 (germline): SGHAT, FQDESV (reference sequence). This chain's CDR3 is CASSYRQTSYEQYF. The CDR3, as DNA: TGTGCCAGCAGTTACCGACAGACATCCTACGAGCAGTACTTC.

The chain couples TRBV2 to TRBJ2-7; 8 bases are shared with TRBD1. With V trimmed by 8 bases and J by 6 bases, 9 bases remained unmatched. CDR1 and CDR2 (germline): SNHLY, FYNNEI. This CDR3 contains 13 residues. The CDR3 region is CASRGQGAGEQYF. The CDR3 DNA is TGTGCCAGCCGGGGTCAGGGGGCGGGCGAGCAGTACTTC. Full variable domain (outside the CDR3, taken from reference TRBV2 and TRBJ2-7): EPEVTQTPSHQVTQMGQEVILRCVPISNHLYFYWYRQILGQKVEFLVSFYNNEISEKSEIFDDQFSVERPDGSNFTLKIRSTKLEDSAMYFCASRGQGAGEQYFGPGTRLTVT.

V usage is TRBV10-3 and J usage is TRBJ2-2; D possibly corresponds to TRBD1 (6 bases). The CDR3 totals 16 residues. V lost 5 bases and J lost 5, with 18 bases in between. CDR1 is ENHRY, CDR2 SYGVKD, per germline. The CDR3 region has the DNA TGTGCCATCAGTCAATCAGGGGTAAAGAGTACCGGGGAGCTGTTTTTT. Its translation: CAISQSGVKSTGELFF.

In its sample, this clone was seen once. The chain links TRBV2 to TRBJ2-1; 10 positions agree with TRBD1. The CDR3 is 16 residues long. Germline assignment: CDR1 SNHLY and CDR2 FYNNEI. The V segment lost 6 bases and the J segment 0 bases; nucleotides outside the gene matches: 5. The CDR3: CASSQTGGASYNEQFF. CDR3 DNA: TGTGCCAGCAGCCAGACAGGGGGCGCCTCCTACAATGAGCAGTTCTTC.

This chain joins TRBV14 and TRBJ1-1; the match to TRBD1 covers 7 bases. This CDR3 contains 16 residues. The germline V gene encodes CDR1 SGHDN and CDR2 FVKESK. J gave up 4 bases and V 4 bases, and 12 bases lay outside the gene matches. The CDR3 coding sequence is TGTGCCAGCAGCCGACGGCCCCCCCGGGACAGCACTGAAGCTTTCTTT. It yields the protein CASSRRPPRDSTEAFF.

The chain couples TRBV4-2 to TRBJ1-6; D possibly corresponds to TRBD1 (5 bases). The CDR3 covers 15 residues. Germline CDR1 reads LGHNA; CDR2 reads YNFKEQ. Trimming removed 0 bases from V and 10 bases from J, with 13 bases in between. The CDR3 protein is CASSQDKQDPSPLHF. CDR3 coding DNA: TGTGCCAGCAGCCAAGACAAACAGGATCCCTCACCCCTCCACTTT.